Below, 2 T cell receptor beta chains from the same sample are listed, as sequenced in a study of T cell responses to AZD1222 COVID-19 vaccine (dated by TCRdb to about 2021). This specimen's time point label, per the study, means: baseline before first vaccination. The library was generated by the immunoSEQ multiplex PCR assay. Here the immuneACCESS table is served through TCRdb, limited to in-frame sequences with V and J called. Missing clones are a known gap in these copies; in checked studies unresolved V genes cover under half, and the rest lacks a known reason. The sample table records about 130,000 clones; 75% to 95% of these occur just once. The top ten hold approximately 2.5% of the sample. The sample consisted of peripheral blood, taken on day 0 of AZD1222 vaccination. These receptor sequences come from an adult in good health.

The gene calls are TRBV12-3 or TRBV12-4 and TRBJ2-7; TRBD1 matches at 9 bases. J was trimmed by 3 bases and V by 7 bases; bases with no gene match: 4. The CDR3 spans 13 residues. The CDR3 sequence: CASNPGQGYEQYF. DNA for the CDR3: TGTGCCAGCAATCCGGGACAGGGCTACGAGCAGTACTTC.

V usage is TRBV7-8 and J usage is TRBJ1-1; D perhaps matches TRBD1 (6 bases). The CDR3 consists of 15 residues. Germline V gene sequence: CDR1 SGHVS, CDR2 FQNEAQ. With 5 bases removed from V and 0 bases from J, the gap between germline ends came to 13 bases. CDR3 sequence reads: CASSLQQGMNTEAFF. DNA for the CDR3: TGTGCCAGCAGCCTACAACAGGGAATGAACACTGAAGCTTTCTTT.